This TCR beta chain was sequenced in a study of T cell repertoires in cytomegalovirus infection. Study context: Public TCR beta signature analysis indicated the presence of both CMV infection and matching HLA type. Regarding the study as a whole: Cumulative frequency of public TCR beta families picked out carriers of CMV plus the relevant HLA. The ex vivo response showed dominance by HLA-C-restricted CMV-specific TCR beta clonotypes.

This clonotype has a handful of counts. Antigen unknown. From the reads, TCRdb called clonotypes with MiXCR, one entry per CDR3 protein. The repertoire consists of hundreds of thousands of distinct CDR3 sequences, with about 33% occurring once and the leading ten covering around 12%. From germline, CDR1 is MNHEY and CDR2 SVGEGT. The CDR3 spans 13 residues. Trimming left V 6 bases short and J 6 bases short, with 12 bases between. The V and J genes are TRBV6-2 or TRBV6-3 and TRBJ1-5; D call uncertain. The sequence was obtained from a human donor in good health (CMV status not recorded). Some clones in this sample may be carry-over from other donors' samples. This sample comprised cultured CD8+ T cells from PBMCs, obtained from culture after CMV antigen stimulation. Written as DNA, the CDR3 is TGTGCCAGCAGCCACCAGGAGTCTCAGCCCCAGCATTTT. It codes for CASSHQESQPQHF.